This section outlines one TCR beta chain sequence together with its context. The data derive from a study of identical twins. From the 5' RACE reads, TCRdb called clonotypes with MiXCR, one entry per CDR3 protein. The sample holds approximately 1.8 million distinct CDR3 sequences, around 29% seen once. Sequenced input: cord blood. The sequence derives from a newborn girl in good health.

CDR3 bases: TGTGCCAGCAGCCAAGGGGGGACAGAGGGAGTAGTTGGCTACACCTTC. Translated, it gives CASSQGGTEGVVGYTF. This chain links TRBV3-1 with TRBJ1-2; 7 bases are a match to TRBD1. With 1 base clipped from V and 7 bases from J, the junction kept 12 bases outside the gene matches. Germline V gene sequence: CDR1 LGHDT, CDR2 YNNKEL (reference sequence). There are 16 residues in the CDR3.